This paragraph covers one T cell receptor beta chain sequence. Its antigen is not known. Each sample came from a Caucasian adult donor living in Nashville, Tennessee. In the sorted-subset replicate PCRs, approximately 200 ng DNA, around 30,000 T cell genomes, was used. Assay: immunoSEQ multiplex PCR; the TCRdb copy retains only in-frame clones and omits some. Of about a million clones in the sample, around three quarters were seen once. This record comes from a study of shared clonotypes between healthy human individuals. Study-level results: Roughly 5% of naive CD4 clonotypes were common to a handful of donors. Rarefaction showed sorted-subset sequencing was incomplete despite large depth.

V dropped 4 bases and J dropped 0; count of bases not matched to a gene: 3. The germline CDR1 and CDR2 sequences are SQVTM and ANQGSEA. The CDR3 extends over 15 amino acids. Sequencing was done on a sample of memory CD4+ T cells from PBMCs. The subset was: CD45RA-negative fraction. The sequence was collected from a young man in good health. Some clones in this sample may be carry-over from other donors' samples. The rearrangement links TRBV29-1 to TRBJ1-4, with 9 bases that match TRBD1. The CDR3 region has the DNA TGCAGCGTTGGGGACAGGGTCGCAACTAATGAAAAACTGTTTTTT. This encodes CSVGDRVATNEKLFF.